This paragraph reports one T cell receptor beta chain. What it binds is unknown. Germline loops: CDR1 SGHAT, CDR2 FQNNGV. V lost 3 bases and J lost 6, with 5 bases in between. The CDR3 spans 11 residues. The sample is drawn from a study of beta chain features in type 1 diabetes. Every bit of the isolated RNA underwent reverse transcription, so sequencing read expressed TCRB transcripts. Sequencing was performed with immunoSEQ multiplex PCR; in TCRdb, only in-frame clones are kept and a portion is missing. This table has 400,000 or so clones, around 13% appearing once. Whole-study results and caveats: The study found moderately but significantly shorter TCRB CDR3s in all four CD4+ subsets of Type 1 diabetes patients. Whether TCRB rearrangement is influenced by HLA type was left unresolved in this analysis. The similarity of naive, central memory and Treg TCRB repertoires appeared greater among patients than among healthy donors.

Each of the CD4+ naive, central memory, regulatory and stem cell-like memory populations was sorted via CD45RO/CCR7/CD25/CD127/CD95/CD27. Sorted populations all exceeded 95% purity. The chain combines TRBV11-2 with TRBJ1-1, with D unclear. Material for sequencing was naive CD4+ T cells from blood. The TCR originated in a woman under 30 with type 1 diabetes. The CDR3 reads CASSFLSEAFF. The CDR3, as DNA: TGTGCCAGCAGCTTTCTTTCTGAAGCTTTCTTT.